Presented here are 25 T cell receptor beta chains from one specimen sequenced in a study of T cells in Graves' hyperthyroidism and ophthalmopathy. Amplified regions were TCR beta CDR3 sequences from RNA transcripts. HTBI primers were the set used in a first-round RT-PCR of the TCR CDR3. One entry per CDR3 protein results from TCRdb running MiXCR on the multiplex PCR reads. The repertoire consists of a few hundred thousand distinct CDR3 sequences, with under 60% occurring once and the leading ten covering about 7.9%. Sample: peripheral blood or thyroid tissue (not recorded which). These receptors all stem from a woman aged 18-29 years with Graves' hyperthyroidism.

This clonotype came up many times. The chain recombines TRBV2 with TRBJ1-5, with no clear D. V was pared by 6 bases and J by 0 bases, with 12 bases between. CDR1 SNHLY and CDR2 FYNNEI come from the germline V gene. CDR3 size: 15 residues. The CDR3: CASRGNTASNQPQHF. The CDR3 bases are TGTGCCAGCAGGGGCAATACGGCTAGCAATCAGCCCCAGCATTTT.

In its sample, this clonotype was seen a few times. The junction and the germline gene differ at one end; a read error may be behind it. This sequence joins TRBV7-9 and TRBJ2-7; a weak D match, TRBD1 (6 bases). The length of the CDR3 is 14 residues. Per the germline V gene, CDR1 is SEHNR and CDR2 is FQNEAQ (reference sequence). As DNA, the CDR3 is TGCGCCAGCAGCCAAACAGGGCGACCCTACGAGCAGTACTTC. Encoded protein: CASSQTGRPYEQYF.

Note on this clonotype: A clone one base away is much larger, so this may be a read error. The V gene is TRBV7-3, the J gene TRBJ2-5; D is undetermined. The J call may be in error: the DNA end matches TRBJ2-7 better. CDR3 length: 14 amino acids. CDR1 SGHTA and CDR2 FQGTGA come from the germline V gene. Written as DNA, the CDR3 is TGTGCCAGCAGCTTGTTCAACGGACCCTACGAGCAGTACTTC. Encoded protein: CASSLFNGPYEQYF.

The J gene is TRBJ2-7, the V gene TRBV29-1; TRBD2 matches at 12 bases. Germline V gene sequence: CDR1 SQVTM, CDR2 ANQGSEA. The length of the CDR3 is 16 residues. For the CDR3, the DNA is TGCAGTGCTAAGCCGGGACTAGCGGGCCTCTCCTACGAGCAGTACTTC. Translation gives CSAKPGLAGLSYEQYF.

This chain links TRBV2 with TRBJ2-7, with D uncertain. The CDR3 is 15 residues long. CDR1 is SNHLY, CDR2 FYNNEI, per germline. Trimming pared 2 bases from V and 5 bases from J, leaving 16 bases between. Here the CDR3 DNA reads TGTGCCAGCAGTGAAAGCAGGATTGACACCCACGAGCAGTACTTC. It yields the protein CASSESRIDTHEQYF.

This clonotype was detected many times. The J gene is TRBJ1-2, the V gene TRBV29-1; D might be TRBD1 (5 bases). CDR3 length: 12 amino acids. V lost 5 bases to trimming and J lost 3 bases, with 10 bases between them. CDR1 is SQVTM, CDR2 ANQGSEA, per germline. The CDR3 bases are TGCAGCGTTTGGGACTCCGACTATGGCTACACCTTC. Translating it yields CSVWDSDYGYTF.

In its sample, this clonotype was seen many times. The chain couples TRBV7-9 to TRBJ1-2; possibly TRBD1 for D (6 bases). Deletions cut 5 bases from V and 8 bases from J, with 12 bases between. Germline loops: CDR1 SEHNR, CDR2 FQNEAQ (reference sequence). The CDR3 sequence is 12 residues long. CDR3 protein: CASSTPGEGYTF. As DNA, the CDR3 is TGTGCCAGCAGCACCCCAGGGGAGGGCTACACCTTC.

Points on this clonotype: A read error is possible here, since a much larger clone lies one base away. The chain employs TRBV29-1 and TRBJ2-5; TRBD2 agrees at 10 bases. The trim removed 4 bases at V and 2 bases at J, leaving 1 base unmatched. The CDR3 runs 13 residues. Looked up from germline, CDR1 is SQVTM and CDR2 is ANQGSEA. This CDR3 reads CSVAGLAQETQYF. The DNA for the CDR3 is TGCAGCGTTGCGGGACTAGCGCAAGAGACCCAGTACTTC.

The chain carries TRBV6-1 and TRBJ2-7; D gene unclear. The V end was cut by 7 bases, the J end by 5 bases, with 24 bases between. This CDR3 has 16 amino acids. Looked up from germline, CDR1 is MNHNS and CDR2 is SASEGT. This chain's CDR3 is CASTRPTLQPPDEQYF. The CDR3 DNA is TGTGCCAGCACCCGTCCGACTTTACAACCCCCTGACGAGCAGTACTTC.

This clonotype was seen at least ten times. The V gene is TRBV6-6, the J gene TRBJ1-6, with 9 nucleotides matching TRBD1. This CDR3 has 14 residues. V lost 5 bases, J lost 9 bases, and 5 bases stayed unmatched. From germline, CDR1 is MNHNY and CDR2 SVGAGI (reference sequence). The CDR3 nucleotides are TGTGCCAGCAGTCGGACAGGGGCAACTTCACCCCTCCACTTT. It specifies CASSRTGATSPLHF.

This clonotype was seen repeatedly, ten times or more. V is TRBV7-2 and J is TRBJ2-7; the D is unclear. This CDR3 is built from 16 residues. With 1 base removed from V and 2 bases from J, the gap between germline ends came to 15 bases. CDR1 is SGHTA, CDR2 FQGNSA, per germline. CDR3 amino acids: CASSLVAGPSTYEQYF. The CDR3 DNA sequence: TGTGCCAGCAGCTTAGTGGCAGGCCCCTCGACCTACGAGCAGTACTTC.

Turning to this clonotype: The CDR3 does not end in the conserved phenylalanine or tryptophan, so this is likely a read error. This sequence joins TRBV2 and TRBJ1-5, with TRBD1 matching over 7 bases. Germline values: CDR1 SNHLY, CDR2 FYNNEI. V was clipped by 8 bases and J by 2 bases; unmatched bases: 6. The CDR3 is 14 amino acids. The CDR3: CASGGDRGNQPQHL. CDR3 in DNA: TGTGCCAGCGGAGGAGACAGGGGCAATCAGCCCCAGCATTTA.

This clonotype appeared a few times. V usage is TRBV15 and J usage is TRBJ1-5; a weak D match, TRBD1 (5 bases). With 8 bases removed from V and 5 bases from J, the gap between germline ends came to 13 bases. The germline gives CDR1 LNHNV, CDR2 YYDKDF (reference sequence). The CDR3 contains 13 residues. The CDR3 DNA is TGTGCCACCGGGGCTGGGGTGGATCAGCCCCAGCATTTT. Protein: CATGAGVDQPQHF.

The CDR3 region has the DNA TGTGCCAGCAGTACCCTCACAGGGGGCTTCGGCTCCTACGAGCAGTACTTC. This encodes CASSTLTGGFGSYEQYF. The chain is built from TRBV12-3 or TRBV12-4 and TRBJ2-7, with TRBD1 matching 9 bases. The CDR3 runs 17 residues. V gave up 5 bases and J gave up 0 bases; unmatched junction bases: 11.

The gene calls are TRBV19 and TRBJ2-2; D possibly corresponds to TRBD2 (5 bases). Germline CDR1 and CDR2: LNHDA and SQIVND (reference sequence). The CDR3 covers 15 residues. The ends were cut back, 5 bases at V and 7 bases at J, with 17 bases in the middle. DNA of the CDR3: TGTGCCAGTAGTCCCCGGACTCTCGATAACGGGGAGCTGTTTTTT. Translated: CASSPRTLDNGELFF. The full variable domain, rest sourced from reference TRBV19 and TRBJ2-2, is DGGITQSPKYLFRKEGQNVTLSCEQNLNHDAMYWYRQDPGQGLRLIYYSQIVNDFQKGDIAEGYSVSREKKESFPLTVTSAQKNPTAFYLCASSPRTLDNGELFFGEGSRLTVL.

The rearrangement links TRBV29-1 to TRBJ2-7; 7 nucleotides agree with TRBD2. From germline, CDR1 is SQVTM and CDR2 ANQGSEA. After removal of 3 bases from V and 1 base from J, the junction contained 3 bases not matched to a gene. This CDR3 has 13 amino acids. CDR3 amino acids: CSVDGGGSYEQYF. CDR3 nucleotide sequence: TGCAGCGTTGATGGGGGGGGATCCTACGAGCAGTACTTC.

The chain recombines TRBV12-3 or TRBV12-4 with TRBJ1-2; D perhaps matches TRBD1 (6 bases). Deletions cut 8 bases from V and 1 base from J, with 11 bases between. The CDR3 runs to 13 residues. CDR3 loop: CASYRENNYGYTF. The CDR3 DNA reads as TGTGCCAGCTACAGGGAGAATAACTATGGCTACACCTTC.

The rearrangement uses TRBV25-1 and TRBJ1-2; maybe TRBD1 (6 bases). Germline CDR1 and CDR2: MGHDK and SYGVNS. The CDR3 has 15 residues. The V end was cut by 6 bases, the J end by 3 bases, with 17 bases between. CDR3 coding DNA: TGTGCCAGCAGCCAATTAGGGGACACCGACTATGGCTACACCTTC. Translating gives CASSQLGDTDYGYTF.

The chain joins TRBV25-1 to TRBJ1-4; 7 bases are a match to TRBD1. Germline lookup yields CDR1 MGHDK and CDR2 SYGVNS. With 7 bases clipped from V and 8 bases from J, the junction kept 10 bases outside the gene matches. The CDR3 sequence is 14 residues long. This CDR3 reads CASTKAGGLEKLFF. CDR3 nucleotide sequence: TGTGCCAGCACCAAAGCAGGGGGTTTGGAAAAACTGTTTTTT.

The chain links TRBV19 to TRBJ2-5; D unresolved. The CDR3 loop spans 13 amino acids. In germline, CDR1 is LNHDA, CDR2 SQIVND (reference sequence). Trimming shortened V by 4 bases and J by 2 bases, and 8 bases separated the two germline ends. The CDR3 coding sequence is TGTGCCAGTAGTAAAACAGATCAAGAGACCCAGTACTTC. Translating it yields CASSKTDQETQYF.

The rearrangement joins TRBV2 to TRBJ1-6; 7 nucleotides match TRBD1. CDR3 length: 15 residues. Trimming cost V 5 bases and J 7 bases; bases outside gene matches: 8. Looked up from germline, CDR1 is SNHLY and CDR2 is FYNNEI. Here the CDR3 DNA reads TGTGCCAGCAGTTACGCCGGGACAGCAAATTCACCCCTCCACTTT. Its translation: CASSYAGTANSPLHF.

This clonotype appeared a single time. This rearrangement joins TRBV11-2 to TRBJ2-7, with 9 bases aligning to TRBD2. CDR3 length: 16 residues. The germline gives CDR1 SGHAT, CDR2 FQNNGV. V was clipped by 3 bases and J by 6 bases; unmatched bases: 12. CDR3 sequence (DNA): TGTGCCAGCAGCTTGGTTCCAGATAGCGGGAGAGGCGAGCAGTACTTC. Translated: CASSLVPDSGRGEQYF.

This clonotype was recorded a few times. V and J are TRBV5-1 and TRBJ1-3; D may be TRBD1 (5 bases). The germline V gene encodes CDR1 SGHRS and CDR2 YFSETQ. The ends were cut back, 1 base at V and 0 bases at J, with 8 bases in the middle. This CDR3 contains 15 residues. The CDR3 sequence is CASSLYQGSGNTIYF. The CDR3, as DNA: TGCGCCAGCAGCTTGTACCAGGGCTCTGGAAACACCATATATTTT.

The chain combines TRBV29-1 with TRBJ2-7; TRBD1 matches 7 bases. The V segment lost 8 bases and the J segment 4 bases; nucleotides outside the gene matches: 8. The germline CDR1 and CDR2 sequences are SQVTM and ANQGSEA. The CDR3 has 12 amino acids. CDR3 region: CSWRTGEYEQYF. DNA for the CDR3: TGCAGCTGGAGGACAGGAGAGTACGAGCAGTACTTC.

This clonotype came up a few times. The V gene is TRBV6-1, the J gene TRBJ2-7; 9 nucleotides line up with TRBD1. The CDR3 has 14 amino acids. Losses at the gene ends were 2 bases for V and 5 bases for J; bases not matched to a gene: 4. CDR1 is MNHNS and CDR2 is SASEGT in the germline V gene. The CDR3 spells CASSELGQGHEQYF. CDR3 bases: TGTGCCAGCAGTGAACTGGGACAGGGACACGAGCAGTACTTC.